The entry that follows covers one T cell receptor (beta chain) sequence. Its antigen is still unknown. Base qualities are missing; no much larger clone stands one base away. The library was produced with RT-PCR. Sequenced on a NextSeq 550. Using fastp at Q25 and MiXCR, TCRdb reprocessed the public reads and kept productive beta chains. Each CDR3 protein appears once, grouped with its most common genes and DNA. The sample has more than 850,000 distinct CDR3 sequences on record, approximately 18% of them singletons. The top ten hold roughly 6% of the sample. The data are from a study of patients and donors after allogeneic stem cell transplantation (dated by TCRdb to 2020 to 2021). Trimming removed 2 bases from V and 14 bases from J, leaving 12 bases between the germline ends. Its CDR3 holds 12 amino acids, cysteine through phenylalanine. Only CDR3 DNA remains: 36 bases, in frame from the first base. CDR1 and CDR2, per the germline V gene, are SGHAT and FQNNGV.

Sequences were obtained from blood, either unsorted or a sorted T cell fraction (not recorded which). The source of this sequence is a human donor who was either an allogeneic HSCT recipient or a stem cell or donor lymphocyte infusion donor (not recorded which). It is not recorded whose cells these are; they may come from a transplant donor. The V and J genes are TRBV11-2 and TRBJ1-4; the D segment cannot be called with confidence. The CDR3 amino acid sequence is: CASSLSSLPLFF. The DNA is TGTGCCAGCAGCTTATCGAGTCTCCCGCTGTTTTTT.